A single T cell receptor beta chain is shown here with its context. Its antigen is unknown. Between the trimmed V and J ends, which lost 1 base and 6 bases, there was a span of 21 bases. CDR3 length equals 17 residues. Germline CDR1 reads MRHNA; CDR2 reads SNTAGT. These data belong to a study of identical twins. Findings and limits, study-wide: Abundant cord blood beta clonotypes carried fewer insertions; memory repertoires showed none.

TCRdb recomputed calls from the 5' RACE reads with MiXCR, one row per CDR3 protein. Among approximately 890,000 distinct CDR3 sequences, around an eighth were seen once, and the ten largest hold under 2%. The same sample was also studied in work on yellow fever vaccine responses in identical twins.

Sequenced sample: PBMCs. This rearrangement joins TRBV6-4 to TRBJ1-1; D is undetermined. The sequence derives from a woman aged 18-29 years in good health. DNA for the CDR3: TGTGCCAGCAGTGACTTATCATTCGGAATGTATATGGCTGAAGCTTTCTTT. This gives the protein CASSDLSFGMYMAEAFF.